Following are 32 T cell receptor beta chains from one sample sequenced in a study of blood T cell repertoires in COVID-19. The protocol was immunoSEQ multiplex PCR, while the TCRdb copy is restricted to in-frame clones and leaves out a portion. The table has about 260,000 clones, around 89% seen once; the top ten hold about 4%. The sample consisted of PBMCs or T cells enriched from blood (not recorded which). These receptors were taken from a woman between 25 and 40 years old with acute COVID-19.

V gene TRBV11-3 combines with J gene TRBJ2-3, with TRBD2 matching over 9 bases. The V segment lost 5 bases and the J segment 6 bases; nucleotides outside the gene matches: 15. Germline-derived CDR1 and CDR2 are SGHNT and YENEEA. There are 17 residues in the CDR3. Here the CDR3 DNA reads TGTGCCAGCAGCGGTGATCTGGGGCCTAGCGGGACGGATACGCAGTATTTT. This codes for CASSGDLGPSGTDTQYF.

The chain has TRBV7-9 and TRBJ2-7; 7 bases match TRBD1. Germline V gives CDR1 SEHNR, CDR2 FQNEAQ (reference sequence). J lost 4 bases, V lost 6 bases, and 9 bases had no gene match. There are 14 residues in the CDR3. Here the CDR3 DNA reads TGTGCCAGCAGTTCCGACAGGGTTCCATACGAGCAGTACTTC. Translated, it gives CASSSDRVPYEQYF.

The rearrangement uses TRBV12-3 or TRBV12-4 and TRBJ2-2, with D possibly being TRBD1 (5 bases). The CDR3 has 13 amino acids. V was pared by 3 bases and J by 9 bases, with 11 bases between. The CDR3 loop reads CASSLPTVRELFF. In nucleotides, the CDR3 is TGTGCCAGCAGTTTGCCGACAGTGAGGGAGCTGTTTTTT.

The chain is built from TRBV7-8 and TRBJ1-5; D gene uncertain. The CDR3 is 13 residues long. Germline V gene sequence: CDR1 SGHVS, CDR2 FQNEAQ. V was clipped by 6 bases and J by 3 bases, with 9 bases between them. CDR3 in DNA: TGTGCCAGCAGGAAGAGTTCCAATCAGCCCCAGCATTTT. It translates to CASRKSSNQPQHF.

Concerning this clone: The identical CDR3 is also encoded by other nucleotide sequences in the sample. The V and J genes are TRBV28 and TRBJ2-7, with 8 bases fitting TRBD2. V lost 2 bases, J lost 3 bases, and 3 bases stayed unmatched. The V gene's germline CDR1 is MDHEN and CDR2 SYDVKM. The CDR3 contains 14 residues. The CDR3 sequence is CASSLGTSGYEQYF. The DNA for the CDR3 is TGTGCCAGCAGTTTAGGGACTAGTGGCTACGAGCAGTACTTC.

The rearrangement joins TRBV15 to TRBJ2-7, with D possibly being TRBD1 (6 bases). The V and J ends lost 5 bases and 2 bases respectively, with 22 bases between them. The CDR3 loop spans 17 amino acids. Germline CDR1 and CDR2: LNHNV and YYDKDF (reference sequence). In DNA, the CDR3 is TGTGCCACCAGCCGACCAAGACCGGGACATCGCACCTACGAGCAGTACTTC. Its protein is CATSRPRPGHRTYEQYF.

Here the CDR3 reads CAAWDRVGTDTQYF. The CDR3 DNA is TGTGCCGCCTGGGACAGAGTGGGCACAGATACGCAGTATTTT. The chain employs TRBV10-3 and TRBJ2-3; 7 bases agree with TRBD1. The CDR3 loop spans 14 amino acids. Losses at the gene ends were 11 bases for V and 1 base for J; bases not matched to a gene: 9. Germline V gives CDR1 ENHRY, CDR2 SYGVKD.

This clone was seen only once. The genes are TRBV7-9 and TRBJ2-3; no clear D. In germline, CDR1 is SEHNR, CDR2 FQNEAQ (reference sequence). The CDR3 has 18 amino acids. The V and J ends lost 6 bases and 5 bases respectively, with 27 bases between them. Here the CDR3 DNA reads TGTGCCAGCAGTCCCAAGATGGAACAGACCTCCGACGGAGATACGCAGTATTTT. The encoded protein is CASSPKMEQTSDGDTQYF.

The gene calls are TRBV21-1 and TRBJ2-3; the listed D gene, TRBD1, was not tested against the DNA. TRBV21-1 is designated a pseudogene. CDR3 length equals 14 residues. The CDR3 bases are TGTGCCAGCACCCCAGGACAAAGCACAGATACGCAGTATTTT. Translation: CASTPGQSTDTQYF.

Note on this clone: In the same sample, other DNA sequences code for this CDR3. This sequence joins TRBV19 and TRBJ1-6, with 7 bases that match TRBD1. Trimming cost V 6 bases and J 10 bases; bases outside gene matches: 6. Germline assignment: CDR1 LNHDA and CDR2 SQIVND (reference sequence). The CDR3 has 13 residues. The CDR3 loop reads CASSRQGGSPLHF. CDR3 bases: TGTGCCAGTAGCAGACAGGGTGGCTCACCCCTCCACTTT.

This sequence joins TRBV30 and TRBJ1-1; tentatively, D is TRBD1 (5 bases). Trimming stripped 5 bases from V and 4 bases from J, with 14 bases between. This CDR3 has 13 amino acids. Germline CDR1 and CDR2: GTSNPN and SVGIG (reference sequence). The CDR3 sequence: CAWAGGTGTEAFF. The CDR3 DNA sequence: TGTGCCTGGGCCGGGGGAACTGGCACTGAAGCTTTCTTT.

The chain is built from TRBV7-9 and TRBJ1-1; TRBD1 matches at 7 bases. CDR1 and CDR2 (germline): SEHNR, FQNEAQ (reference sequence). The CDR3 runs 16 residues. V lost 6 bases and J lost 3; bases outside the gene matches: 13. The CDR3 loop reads CASSQKGAGLDTEAFF. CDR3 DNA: TGTGCCAGCAGTCAAAAGGGGGCGGGTTTGGACACTGAAGCTTTCTTT.

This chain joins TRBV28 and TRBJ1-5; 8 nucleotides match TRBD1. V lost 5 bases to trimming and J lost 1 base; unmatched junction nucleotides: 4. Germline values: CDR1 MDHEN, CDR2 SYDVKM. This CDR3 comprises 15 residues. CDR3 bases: TGTGCCAGCAGTCTGACAGGGGAGAGCAATCAGCCCCAGCATTTT. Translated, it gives CASSLTGESNQPQHF.

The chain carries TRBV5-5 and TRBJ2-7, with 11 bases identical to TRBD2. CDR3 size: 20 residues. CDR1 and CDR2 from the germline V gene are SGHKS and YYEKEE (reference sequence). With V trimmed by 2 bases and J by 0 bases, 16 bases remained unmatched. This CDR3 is CASSFDVWPETSGSSYEQYF. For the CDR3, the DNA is TGTGCCAGCAGCTTTGACGTGTGGCCGGAAACTAGCGGGAGCTCCTACGAGCAGTACTTC.

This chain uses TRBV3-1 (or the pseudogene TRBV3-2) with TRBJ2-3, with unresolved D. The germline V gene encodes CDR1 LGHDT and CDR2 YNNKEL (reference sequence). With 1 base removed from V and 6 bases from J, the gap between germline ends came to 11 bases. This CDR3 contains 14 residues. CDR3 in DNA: TGTGCCAGCAGCCAAGCAGGTCCTCGTGATACGCAGTATTTT. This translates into CASSQAGPRDTQYF.

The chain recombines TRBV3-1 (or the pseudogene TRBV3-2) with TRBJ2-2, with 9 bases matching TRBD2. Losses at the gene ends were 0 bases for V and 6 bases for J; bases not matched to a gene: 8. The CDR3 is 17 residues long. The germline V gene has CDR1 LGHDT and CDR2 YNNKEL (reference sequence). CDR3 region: CASSQEVSGRSAGELFF. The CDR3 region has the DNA TGTGCCAGCAGCCAAGAGGTTAGCGGGAGATCGGCCGGGGAGCTGTTTTTT.

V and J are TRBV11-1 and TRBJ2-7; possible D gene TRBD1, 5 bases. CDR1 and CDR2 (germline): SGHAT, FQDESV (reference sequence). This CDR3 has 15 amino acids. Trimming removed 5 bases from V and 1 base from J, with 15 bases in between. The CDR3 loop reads CASSEPTGLSYEQYF. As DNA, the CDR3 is TGTGCCAGCAGCGAGCCAACAGGCCTTTCCTACGAGCAGTACTTC.

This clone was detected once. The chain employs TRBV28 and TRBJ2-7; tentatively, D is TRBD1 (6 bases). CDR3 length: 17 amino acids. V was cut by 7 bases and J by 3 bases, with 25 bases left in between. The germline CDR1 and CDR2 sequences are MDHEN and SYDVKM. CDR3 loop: CASTPLSGQLNDYEQYF. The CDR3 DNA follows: TGTGCCAGCACCCCTTTGAGCGGACAGCTGAATGACTACGAGCAGTACTTC.

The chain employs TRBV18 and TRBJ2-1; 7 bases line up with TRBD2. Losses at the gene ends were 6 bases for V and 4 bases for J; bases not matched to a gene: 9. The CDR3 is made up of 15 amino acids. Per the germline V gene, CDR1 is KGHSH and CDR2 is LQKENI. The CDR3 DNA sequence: TGTGCCAGCTCCCTCGGGGAGGGCGTGTACAATGAGCAGTTCTTC. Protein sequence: CASSLGEGVYNEQFF. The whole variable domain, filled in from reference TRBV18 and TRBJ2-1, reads NAGVMQNPRHLVRRRGQEARLRCSPMKGHSHVYWYRQLPEEGLKFMVYLQKENIIDESGMPKERFSAEFPKEGPSILRIQQVVRGDSAAYFCASSLGEGVYNEQFFGPGTRLTVL.

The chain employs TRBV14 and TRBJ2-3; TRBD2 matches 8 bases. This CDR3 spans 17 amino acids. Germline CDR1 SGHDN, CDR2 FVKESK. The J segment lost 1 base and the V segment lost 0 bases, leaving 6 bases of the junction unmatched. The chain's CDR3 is CASSQDGGDLGTDTQYF. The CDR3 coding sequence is TGTGCCAGCAGCCAAGACGGGGGGGACCTGGGCACAGATACGCAGTATTTT. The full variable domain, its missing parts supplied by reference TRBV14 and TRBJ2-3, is EAGVTQFPSHSVIEKGQTVTLRCDPISGHDNLYWYRRVMGKEIKFLLHFVKESKQDESGMPNNRFLAERTGGTYSTLKVQPAELEDSGVYFCASSQDGGDLGTDTQYFGPGTRLTVL.

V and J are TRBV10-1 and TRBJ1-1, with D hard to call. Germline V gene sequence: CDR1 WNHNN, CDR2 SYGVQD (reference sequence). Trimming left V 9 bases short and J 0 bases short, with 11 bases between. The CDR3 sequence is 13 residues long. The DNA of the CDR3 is TGCGCCAGACAATTTCAGATGAACACTGAAGCTTTCTTT. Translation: CARQFQMNTEAFF.

CDR3 residues: CASSQTGSLYNEQFF. In nucleotides, the CDR3 is TGTGCCAGCAGCCAAACTGGTAGCCTCTACAATGAGCAGTTCTTC. J is TRBJ2-1 and V is TRBV7-3, with D unresolved. V dropped 5 bases and J dropped 3 bases, with 14 bases sitting between them. Germline CDR1 and CDR2: SGHTA and FQGTGA. The CDR3 contains 15 residues. Based on the CDR3 plus reference TRBV7-3 and TRBJ2-1, the full variable domain is GAGVSQTPSNKVTEKGKYVELRCDPISGHTALYWYRQSLGQGPEFLIYFQGTGAADDSGLPNDRFFAVRPEGSVSTLKIQRTERGDSAVYLCASSQTGSLYNEQFFGPGTRLTVL.

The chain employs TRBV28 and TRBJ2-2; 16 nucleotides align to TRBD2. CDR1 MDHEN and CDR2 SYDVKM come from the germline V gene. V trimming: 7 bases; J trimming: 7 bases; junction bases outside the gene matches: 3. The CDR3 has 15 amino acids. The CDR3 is CASIGTSGRVGELFF. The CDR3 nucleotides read TGTGCCAGCATCGGGACTAGCGGGAGGGTCGGGGAGCTGTTTTTT.

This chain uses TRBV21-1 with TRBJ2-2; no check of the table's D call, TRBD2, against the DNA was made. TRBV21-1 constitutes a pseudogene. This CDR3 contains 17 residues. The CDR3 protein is CASTPASQRFIDGELFF. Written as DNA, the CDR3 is TGTGCCAGCACCCCCGCCAGTCAGCGCTTTATAGACGGGGAGCTGTTTTTT.

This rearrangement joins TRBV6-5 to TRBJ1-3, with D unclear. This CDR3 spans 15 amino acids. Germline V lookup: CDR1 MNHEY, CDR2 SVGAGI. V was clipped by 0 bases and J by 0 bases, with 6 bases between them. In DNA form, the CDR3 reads TGTGCCAGCAGTTACTCACTGAGCTCTGGAAACACCATATATTTT. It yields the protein CASSYSLSSGNTIYF.

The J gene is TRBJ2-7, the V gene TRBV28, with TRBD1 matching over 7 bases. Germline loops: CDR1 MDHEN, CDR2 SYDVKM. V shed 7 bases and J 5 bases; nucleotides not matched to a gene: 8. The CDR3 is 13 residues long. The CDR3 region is CASTRQGGNEQYF. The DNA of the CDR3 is TGTGCCAGCACGAGACAGGGTGGCAACGAGCAGTACTTC. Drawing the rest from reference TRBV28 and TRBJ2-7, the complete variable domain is DVKVTQSSRYLVKRTGEKVFLECVQDMDHENMFWYRQDPGLGLRLIYFSYDVKMKEKGDIPEGYSVSREKKERFSLILESASTNQTSMYLCASTRQGGNEQYFGPGTRLTVT.

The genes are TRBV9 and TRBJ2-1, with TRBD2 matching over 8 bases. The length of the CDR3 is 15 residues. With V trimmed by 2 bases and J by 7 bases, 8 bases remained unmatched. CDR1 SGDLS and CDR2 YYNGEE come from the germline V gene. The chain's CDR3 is CASSVFSGGPNEQFF. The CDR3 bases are TGTGCCAGCAGCGTTTTCTCGGGAGGGCCGAATGAGCAGTTCTTC.

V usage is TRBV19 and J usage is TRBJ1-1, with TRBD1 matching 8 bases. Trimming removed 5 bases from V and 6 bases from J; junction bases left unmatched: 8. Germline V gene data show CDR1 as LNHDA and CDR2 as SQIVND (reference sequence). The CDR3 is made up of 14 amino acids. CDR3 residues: CASSPQGAVAEAFF. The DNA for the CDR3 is TGTGCCAGTAGTCCTCAGGGGGCTGTCGCTGAAGCTTTCTTT.

The CDR3 protein is CASSQDPGQGSYGYTF. CDR3 in DNA: TGTGCCAGCAGCCAAGACCCGGGCCAGGGGAGCTATGGCTACACCTTC. The chain uses TRBV14 and TRBJ1-2; the D gene is possibly TRBD1 (6 bases). V lost 0 bases to trimming and J lost 4 bases, with 15 bases between them. The CDR3 contains 16 residues. Germline CDR1 reads SGHDN; CDR2 reads FVKESK. Full variable domain (outside the CDR3, taken from reference TRBV14 and TRBJ1-2): EAGVTQFPSHSVIEKGQTVTLRCDPISGHDNLYWYRRVMGKEIKFLLHFVKESKQDESGMPNNRFLAERTGGTYSTLKVQPAELEDSGVYFCASSQDPGQGSYGYTFGSGTRLTVV.

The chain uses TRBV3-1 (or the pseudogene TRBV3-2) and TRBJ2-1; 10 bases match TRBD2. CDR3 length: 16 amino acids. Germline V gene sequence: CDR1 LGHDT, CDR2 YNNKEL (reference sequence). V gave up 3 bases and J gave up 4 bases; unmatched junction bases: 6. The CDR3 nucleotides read TGTGCCAGCAGCCACACCGGGACTAGCGAATACAATGAGCAGTTCTTC. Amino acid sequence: CASSHTGTSEYNEQFF.

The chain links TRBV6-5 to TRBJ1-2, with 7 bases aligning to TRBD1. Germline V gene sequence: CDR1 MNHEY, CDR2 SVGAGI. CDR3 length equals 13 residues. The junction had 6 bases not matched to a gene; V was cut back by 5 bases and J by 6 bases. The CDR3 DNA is TGTGCCAGCAGTCGTCGACAGGGACATGGCTACACCTTC. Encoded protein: CASSRRQGHGYTF.

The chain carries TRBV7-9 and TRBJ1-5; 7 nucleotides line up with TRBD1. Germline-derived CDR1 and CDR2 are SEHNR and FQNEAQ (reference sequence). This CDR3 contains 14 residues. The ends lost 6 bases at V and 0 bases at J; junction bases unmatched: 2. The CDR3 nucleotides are TGTGCCAGCAGTGGACAGGATAGCAATCAGCCCCAGCATTTT. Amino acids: CASSGQDSNQPQHF.